The T cell receptor (beta chain) described here comes from a study of T cells in narcolepsy. Study information: Patients with NT1 or NT2 and healthy control donors were enrolled. General study results and limits: Autoreactive clone sequences were missing from some blood memory CD4+ repertoires. Healthy controls reportedly lacked the autoreactive clonotypes serially found in patients' blood.

V lost 8 bases to trimming and J lost 6 bases, with 18 bases between them. The CDR3 is 13 amino acids. Germline-derived CDR1 and CDR2 are GTSNPN and SVGIG (reference sequence). Generated by immunoSEQ multiplex PCR, the TCRdb table keeps only in-frame clones and is missing some. This repertoire shows tens of thousands of clones, more than 75% found once; its top ten account for roughly 0.89%. Remarks on this clone: Its antigen is not identified.

This TCR came from a human donor in good health. Sequenced sample: memory (CD45RA-) CD4+ T cells from blood. This chain joins TRBV30 and TRBJ2-3, with D possibly being TRBD1 or TRBD2 (5 bases each). Here the CDR3 reads CARTSGPPDTQYF. CDR3 coding DNA: TGTGCCCGAACATCGGGACCCCCGGATACGCAGTATTTT.